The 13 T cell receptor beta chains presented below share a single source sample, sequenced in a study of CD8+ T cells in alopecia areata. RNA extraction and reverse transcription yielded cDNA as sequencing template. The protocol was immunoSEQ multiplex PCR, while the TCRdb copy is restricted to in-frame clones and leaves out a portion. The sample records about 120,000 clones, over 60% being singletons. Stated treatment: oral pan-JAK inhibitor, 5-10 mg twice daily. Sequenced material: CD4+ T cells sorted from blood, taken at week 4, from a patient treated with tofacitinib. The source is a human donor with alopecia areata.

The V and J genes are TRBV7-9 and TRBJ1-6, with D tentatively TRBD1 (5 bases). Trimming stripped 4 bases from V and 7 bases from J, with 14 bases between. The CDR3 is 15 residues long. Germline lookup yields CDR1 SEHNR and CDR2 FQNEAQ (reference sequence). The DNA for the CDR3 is TGTGCCAGCAGCTCTTCCCAGGGTATGAATTCACCCCTCCACTTT. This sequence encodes CASSSSQGMNSPLHF.

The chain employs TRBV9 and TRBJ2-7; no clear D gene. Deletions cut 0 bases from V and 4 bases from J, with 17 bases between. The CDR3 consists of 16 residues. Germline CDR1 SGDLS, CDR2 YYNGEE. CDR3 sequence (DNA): TGTGCCAGCAGCGTAGGAGTTATGGCGGACGGTTACGAGCAGTACTTC. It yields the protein CASSVGVMADGYEQYF.

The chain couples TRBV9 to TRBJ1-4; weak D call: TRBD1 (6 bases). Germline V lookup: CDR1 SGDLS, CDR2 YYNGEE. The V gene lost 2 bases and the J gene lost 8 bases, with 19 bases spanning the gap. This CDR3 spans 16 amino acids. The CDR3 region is CASSVLGGGHEEKLFF. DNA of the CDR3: TGTGCCAGCAGCGTGTTGGGCGGGGGCCATGAGGAAAAACTGTTTTTT.

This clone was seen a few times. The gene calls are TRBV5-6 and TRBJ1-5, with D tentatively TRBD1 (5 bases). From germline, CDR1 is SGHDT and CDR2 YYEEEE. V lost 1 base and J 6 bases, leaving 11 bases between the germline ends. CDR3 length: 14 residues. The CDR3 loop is CASSLKGPGQPQHF. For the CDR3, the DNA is TGTGCCAGCAGCTTGAAGGGGCCGGGTCAGCCCCAGCATTTT.

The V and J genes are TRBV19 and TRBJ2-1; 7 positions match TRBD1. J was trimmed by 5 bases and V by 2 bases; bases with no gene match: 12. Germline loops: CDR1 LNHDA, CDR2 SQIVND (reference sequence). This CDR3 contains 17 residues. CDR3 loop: CASSIRPGQPLNNEQFF. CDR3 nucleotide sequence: TGTGCCAGTAGTATACGCCCGGGACAGCCCTTGAACAATGAGCAGTTCTTC.

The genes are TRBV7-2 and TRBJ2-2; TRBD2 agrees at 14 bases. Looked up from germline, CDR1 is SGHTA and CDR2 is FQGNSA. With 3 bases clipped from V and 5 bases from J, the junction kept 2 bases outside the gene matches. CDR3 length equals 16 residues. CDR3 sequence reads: CASSLTSGGATGELFF. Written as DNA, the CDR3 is TGTGCCAGCAGCTTGACTAGCGGGGGGGCAACCGGGGAGCTGTTTTTT.

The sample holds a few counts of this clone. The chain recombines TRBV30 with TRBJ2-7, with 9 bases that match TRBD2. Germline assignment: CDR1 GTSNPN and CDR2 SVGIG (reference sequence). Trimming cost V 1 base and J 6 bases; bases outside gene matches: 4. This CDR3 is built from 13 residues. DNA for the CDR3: TGTGCCTGGAGTGAGGGTAGCGGGAGCGAGCAGTACTTC. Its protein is CAWSEGSGSEQYF.

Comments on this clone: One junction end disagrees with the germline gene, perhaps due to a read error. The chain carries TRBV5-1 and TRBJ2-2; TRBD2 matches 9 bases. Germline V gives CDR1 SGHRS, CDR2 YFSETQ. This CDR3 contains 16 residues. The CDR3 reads CASTLIAGVDTGELFF. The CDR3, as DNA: TGCGCCAGCACCTTGATAGCGGGAGTCGACACCGGGGAGCTGTTTTTT.

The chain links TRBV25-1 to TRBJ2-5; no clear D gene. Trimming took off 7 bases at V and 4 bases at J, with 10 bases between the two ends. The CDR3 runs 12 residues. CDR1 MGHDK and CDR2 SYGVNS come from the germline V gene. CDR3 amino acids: CASIMIRETQYF. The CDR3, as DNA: TGTGCCAGCATTATGATTCGAGAGACCCAGTACTTC.

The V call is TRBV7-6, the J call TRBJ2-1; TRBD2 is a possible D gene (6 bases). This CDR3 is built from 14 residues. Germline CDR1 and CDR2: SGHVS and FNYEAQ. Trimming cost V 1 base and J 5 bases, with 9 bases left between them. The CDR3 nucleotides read TGTGCCAGCAGCTTAGAGGACTATCACAATGAGCAGTTCTTC. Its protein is CASSLEDYHNEQFF.

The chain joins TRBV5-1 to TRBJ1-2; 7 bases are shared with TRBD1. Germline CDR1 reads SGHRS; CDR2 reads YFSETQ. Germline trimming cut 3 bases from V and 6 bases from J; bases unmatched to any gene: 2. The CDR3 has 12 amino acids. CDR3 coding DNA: TGCGCCAGCAGCTCCGGGACAGATGGCTACACCTTC. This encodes CASSSGTDGYTF. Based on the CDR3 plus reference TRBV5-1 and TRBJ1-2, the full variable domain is KAGVTQTPRYLIKTRGQQVTLSCSPISGHRSVSWYQQTPGQGLQFLFEYFSETQRNKGNFPGRFSGRQFSNSRSEMNVSTLELGDSALYLCASSSGTDGYTFGSGTRLTVV.

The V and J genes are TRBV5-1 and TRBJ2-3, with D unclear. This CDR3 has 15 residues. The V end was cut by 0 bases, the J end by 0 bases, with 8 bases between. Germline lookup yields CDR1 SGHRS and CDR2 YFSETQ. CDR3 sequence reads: CASSLVSSSTDTQYF. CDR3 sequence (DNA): TGCGCCAGCAGCTTGGTTTCTTCTAGCACAGATACGCAGTATTTT.

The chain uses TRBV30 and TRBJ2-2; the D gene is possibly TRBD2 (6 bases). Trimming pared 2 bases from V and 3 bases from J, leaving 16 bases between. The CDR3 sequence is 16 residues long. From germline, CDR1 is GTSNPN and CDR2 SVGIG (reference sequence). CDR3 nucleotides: TGTGCCTGGAGTCACCCGCGCCCGGGGGACACCGGGGAGCTGTTTTTT. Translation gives CAWSHPRPGDTGELFF.